What follows are 22 T cell receptor beta chains derived from one specimen sequenced in a study of cytomegalovirus exposure and HLA in healthy donors (TCRdb year 2017). The library was prepared using the immunoSEQ multiplex PCR assay. For the multiplex PCR, a mixture combining 60 forward primers for TCR Vbeta segments and 13 reverse primers for TCR Jbeta segments was used. TCRdb provides this immuneACCESS table in a form limited to in-frame rearrangements. Some clones are lacking; in checked studies, under half of them reflect an unresolved V gene, and why the rest are absent is not known. The sample table records 150,000 to 200,000 clones; 77% of these occur just once. The biggest ten clones account for about 7.4% of the sample. Sequencing input: PBMCs. The receptors derive from a male donor in good health and CMV-seropositive.

DNA for the CDR3: TGCGCCAGCAGCCAAGATTTTGGGGGCCCCTACGAGCAGTACTTC. Translation gives CASSQDFGGPYEQYF. The V call is TRBV4-3, the J call TRBJ2-7; tentative D call: TRBD1 (6 bases). The CDR3 loop spans 15 amino acids. CDR1 LGHNA and CDR2 YSLEER come from the germline V gene. The ends were cut back, 0 bases at V and 2 bases at J, with 11 bases in the middle.

J is TRBJ1-1 and V is TRBV30; weak D call: TRBD1 (6 bases). Germline-derived CDR1 and CDR2 are GTSNPN and SVGIG (reference sequence). The CDR3 is 15 amino acids. Trimming pared 1 base from V and 5 bases from J, leaving 17 bases between. The CDR3 DNA reads as TGTGCCTGGAGTGCACTGGGGGGGCTGGGGACTGAAGCTTTCTTT. Encoded protein: CAWSALGGLGTEAFF.

This sequence joins TRBV6-6 and TRBJ2-3; D perhaps matches TRBD2 (6 bases). V lost 6 bases to trimming and J lost 4 bases, with 14 bases between them. This CDR3 has 14 amino acids. The germline gives CDR1 MNHNY, CDR2 SVGAGI (reference sequence). DNA for the CDR3: TGTGCCAGCAGCGTAACTCCGGGGGCAGATACGCAGTATTTT. Translated, it gives CASSVTPGADTQYF.

The rearrangement joins TRBV30 to TRBJ2-3; D is ambiguous. Germline CDR1 is GTSNPN and CDR2 is SVGIG (reference sequence). CDR3 length: 13 residues. V was pared by 2 bases and J by 0 bases, with 6 bases between. Written as DNA, the CDR3 is TGTGCCTGGAGTCGAGCTAGCACAGATACGCAGTATTTT. It translates to CAWSRASTDTQYF. Full variable domain (rest looked up from reference TRBV30 and TRBJ2-3): SQTIHQWPATLVQPVGSPLSLECTVEGTSNPNLYWYRQAAGRGLQLLFYSVGIGQISSEVPQNLSASRPQDRQFILSSKKLLLSDSGFYLCAWSRASTDTQYFGPGTRLTVL.

The sample holds a few counts of this clone. This rearrangement joins TRBV6-6 to TRBJ2-7; D remains unclear. The CDR3 loop spans 15 amino acids. Germline V lookup: CDR1 MNHNY, CDR2 SVGAGI (reference sequence). Trimming cost V 5 bases and J 2 bases, with 16 bases left between them. CDR3 sequence: CASSATELRAYEQYF. CDR3 in DNA: TGTGCCAGCAGTGCCACTGAACTCCGGGCCTACGAGCAGTACTTC.

The chain carries TRBV5-5 and TRBJ2-6; D not resolved. Germline V CDR1 and CDR2: SGHKS, YYEKEE (reference sequence). With 1 base removed from V and 2 bases from J, the gap between germline ends came to 4 bases. There are 14 residues in the CDR3. CDR3 sequence: CASSLSTGANVLTF. The CDR3 nucleotides are TGTGCCAGCAGCTTGTCAACTGGGGCCAACGTCCTGACTTTC.

J is TRBJ1-4 and V is TRBV28; D is perhaps TRBD1 (6 bases). The germline V and J ends were trimmed by 5 bases and 4 bases, with 17 bases remaining between them. CDR1 is MDHEN and CDR2 is SYDVKM in the germline V gene. The CDR3 loop spans 16 amino acids. The CDR3 DNA follows: TGTGCCAGCAGTGTTCTTACAGGACAGCTTAATGAAAAACTGTTTTTT. Its protein product is CASSVLTGQLNEKLFF.

The table lists this clone with a count of one. The CDR3 nucleotides read TGTGCCTGGAGTACACGGATGCGGGATACGCAGTATTTT. This sequence encodes CAWSTRMRDTQYF. The chain is built from TRBV30 and TRBJ2-3; D uncertain. V lost 2 bases and J lost 6, with 12 bases in between. The CDR3 loop spans 13 amino acids. CDR1 is GTSNPN and CDR2 is SVGIG in the germline V gene (reference sequence).

The genes are TRBV19 and TRBJ1-3, with 9 bases lining up with TRBD1. The CDR3 has 17 residues. The V gene's germline CDR1 is LNHDA and CDR2 SQIVND (reference sequence). The J segment lost 3 bases and the V segment lost 7 bases, leaving 13 bases of the junction unmatched. The CDR3 coding sequence is TGTGCCAGTAACTCGGACAGGGGAAGGCCAGGTGGAAACACCATATATTTT. It translates to CASNSDRGRPGGNTIYF.

The chain joins TRBV6-5 to TRBJ2-2, with TRBD1 identical over 7 bases. The V and J ends lost 7 bases and 4 bases, in that order; junction bases with no gene match: 9. Germline V gene sequence: CDR1 MNHEY, CDR2 SVGAGI. CDR3 length: 15 residues. The CDR3 coding sequence is TGTGCCAGCAAATACGACAGGGCGCCCACCGGGGAGCTGTTTTTT. Translated, it gives CASKYDRAPTGELFF.

The CDR3 spells CASGGGTRHAEAFF. CDR3 DNA sequence: TGTGCCAGCGGGGGGGGAACGCGGCACGCTGAAGCTTTCTTT. The chain recombines TRBV5-6 with TRBJ1-1; D possibly corresponds to TRBD1 (5 bases). V lost 7 bases and J 6 bases, leaving 19 bases between the germline ends. Germline CDR1 is SGHDT and CDR2 is YYEEEE. CDR3 length: 14 residues.

The J gene is TRBJ2-5, the V gene TRBV2; D is perhaps TRBD1 (6 bases). Germline V gene sequence: CDR1 SNHLY, CDR2 FYNNEI. Trimming removed 6 bases at V and 7 bases at J, with 15 bases between. This CDR3 contains 13 residues. This CDR3 is CASRGQTSLTQYF. CDR3 in DNA: TGTGCCAGCAGAGGACAGACCTCACTGACCCAGTACTTC.

This sequence joins TRBV5-1 and TRBJ1-2, with 10 positions matching TRBD1. The CDR3 loop spans 15 amino acids. The germline CDR1 and CDR2 sequences are SGHRS and YFSETQ. V lost 2 bases, J lost 4 bases, and 5 bases stayed unmatched. The CDR3 region has the DNA TGCGCCAGCAGCTTTCTCCGGGACAGGGGCTATGGCTACACCTTC. It codes for CASSFLRDRGYGYTF.

The chain joins TRBV30 to TRBJ2-5, with TRBD2 as a possible D gene (6 bases). The CDR3 totals 12 residues. The ends were cut back, 1 base at V and 5 bases at J, with 8 bases in the middle. Germline V gives CDR1 GTSNPN, CDR2 SVGIG (reference sequence). CDR3 nucleotides: TGTGCCTGGAGTGGGGAGGCGGAGACCCAGTACTTC. Translating gives CAWSGEAETQYF.

The V gene is TRBV6-5, the J gene TRBJ1-1, with D unresolved. The CDR3 is made up of 13 amino acids. Germline lookup yields CDR1 MNHEY and CDR2 SVGAGI. The V end was cut by 1 base, the J end by 2 bases, with 5 bases between. Here the CDR3 reads CASSYYQNTEAFF. Written as DNA, the CDR3 is TGTGCCAGCAGTTACTATCAAAACACTGAAGCTTTCTTT.

This clone was seen just once. CDR3 in amino acids: CASRTQGGNTEAFF. In DNA, the CDR3 is TGTGCCAGCAGGACACAGGGTGGGAACACTGAAGCTTTCTTT. This sequence joins TRBV27 and TRBJ1-1; possible D gene TRBD1, 6 bases. The CDR3 loop spans 14 amino acids. Germline assignment: CDR1 MNHEY and CDR2 SMNVEV (reference sequence). V lost 6 bases, J lost 1 base, and 12 bases lay in between.

The chain has TRBV19 and TRBJ1-5, with D uncertain. V lost 4 bases, J lost 4 bases, and 14 bases lay in between. The V gene's germline CDR1 is LNHDA and CDR2 SQIVND (reference sequence). This CDR3 comprises 15 residues. The CDR3 region has the DNA TGTGCCAGTAGTAGTTCCTCAGGCCCTAATCAGCCCCAGCATTTT. It is translated as CASSSSSGPNQPQHF.

This clone was found a few times. The chain joins TRBV4-1 to TRBJ2-7; D is uncertain. The germline gives CDR1 MGHRA, CDR2 YSYEKL. V was pared by 4 bases and J by 0 bases, with 13 bases between. The CDR3 loop spans 15 amino acids. CDR3 coding DNA: TGCGCCAGCAGCCCTAGTGAGGATCCCTCCTACGAGCAGTACTTC. This translates into CASSPSEDPSYEQYF.

This clone was recorded a few times. The chain combines TRBV5-1 with TRBJ1-1, with unresolved D. Trimming shortened V by 4 bases and J by 11 bases, and 21 bases separated the two germline ends. CDR1 and CDR2 (germline): SGHRS, YFSETQ. The CDR3 sequence is 14 residues long. CDR3 sequence reads: CASSQDPTSRDAFF. The CDR3 DNA reads as TGCGCCAGCAGCCAAGATCCGACATCCCGGGATGCTTTCTTT. Full variable domain (outside the CDR3, taken from reference TRBV5-1 and TRBJ1-1): KAGVTQTPRYLIKTRGQQVTLSCSPISGHRSVSWYQQTPGQGLQFLFEYFSETQRNKGNFPGRFSGRQFSNSRSEMNVSTLELGDSALYLCASSQDPTSRDAFFGQGTRLTVV.

About this clone: A read error may produce the germline difference seen at one junction end. The CDR3 region is CAGSRVGGNTEAFF. In nucleotides, the CDR3 is TGCGCCGGCAGTCGGGTGGGGGGGAACACTGAAGCTTTCTTT. This chain connects TRBV4-3 to TRBJ1-1; D is perhaps TRBD1 (5 bases). Germline CDR1 and CDR2: LGHNA and YSLEER. The CDR3 consists of 14 residues.

The chain is built from TRBV10-1 and TRBJ1-1; D might be TRBD1 (6 bases). Trimming took 0 bases from V and 11 from J, leaving 19 bases between them. Germline V gene data show CDR1 as WNHNN and CDR2 as SYGVQD (reference sequence). The CDR3 extends over 15 amino acids. Here the CDR3 DNA reads TGCGCCAGCAGTGAGTCGGGGACACCCCCACTCGGGGCTTTCTTT. Translating it yields CASSESGTPPLGAFF.

This chain links TRBV9 with TRBJ1-2; 9 bases agree with TRBD1. This CDR3 comprises 15 residues. V was pared by 3 bases and J by 0 bases, with 3 bases of the junction left unmatched. Germline CDR1 reads SGDLS; CDR2 reads YYNGEE. The CDR3 nucleotides read TGTGCCAGCAGCGCAGACAGGGGGGCTAACTATGGCTACACCTTC. Its translation is CASSADRGANYGYTF.